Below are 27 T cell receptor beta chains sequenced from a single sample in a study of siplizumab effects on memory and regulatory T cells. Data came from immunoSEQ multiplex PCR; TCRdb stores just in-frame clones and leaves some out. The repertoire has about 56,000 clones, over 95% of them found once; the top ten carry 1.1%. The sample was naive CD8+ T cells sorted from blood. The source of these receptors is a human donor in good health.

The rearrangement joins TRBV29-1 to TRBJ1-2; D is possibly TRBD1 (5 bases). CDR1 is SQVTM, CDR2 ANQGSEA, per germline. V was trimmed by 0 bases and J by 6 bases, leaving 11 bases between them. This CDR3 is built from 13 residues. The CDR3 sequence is CSVEEVRANGYTF. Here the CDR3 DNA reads TGCAGCGTTGAAGAGGTCAGGGCGAATGGCTACACCTTC.

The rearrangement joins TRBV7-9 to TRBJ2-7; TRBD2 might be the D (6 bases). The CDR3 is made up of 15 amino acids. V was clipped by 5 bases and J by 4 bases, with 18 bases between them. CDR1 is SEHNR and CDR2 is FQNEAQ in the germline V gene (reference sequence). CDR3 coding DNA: TGTGCCAGCAGCAGACGGGACTTATCCCCTTACGAGCAGTACTTC. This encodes CASSRRDLSPYEQYF.

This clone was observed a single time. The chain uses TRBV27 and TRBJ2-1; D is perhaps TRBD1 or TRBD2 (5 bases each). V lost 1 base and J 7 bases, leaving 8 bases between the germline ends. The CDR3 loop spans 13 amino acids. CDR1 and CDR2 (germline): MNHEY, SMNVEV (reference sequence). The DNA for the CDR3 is TGTGCCAGCAGTTTATTTGGGGGAAATGAGCAGTTCTTC. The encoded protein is CASSLFGGNEQFF.

CDR3 in DNA: TGTGCCAGCAGTTCCTCCGGTTATTCACCCCTCCACTTT. Translation gives CASSSSGYSPLHF. The gene calls are TRBV28 and TRBJ1-6; unclear D gene. The CDR3 length is 13 residues. Germline CDR1 and CDR2: MDHEN and SYDVKM. V was cut by 4 bases and J by 8 bases, with 9 bases left in between. Supplemented by reference TRBV28 and TRBJ1-6, the full variable domain reads DVKVTQSSRYLVKRTGEKVFLECVQDMDHENMFWYRQDPGLGLRLIYFSYDVKMKEKGDIPEGYSVSREKKERFSLILESASTNQTSMYLCASSSSGYSPLHFGNGTRLTVT.

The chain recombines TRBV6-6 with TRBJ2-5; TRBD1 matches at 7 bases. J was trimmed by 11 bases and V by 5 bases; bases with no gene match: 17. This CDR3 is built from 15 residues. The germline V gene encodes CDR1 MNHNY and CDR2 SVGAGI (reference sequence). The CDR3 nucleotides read TGTGCCAGCAGTCCCCTCCCAAGACAGGGCGAAGAGCAGTACTTC. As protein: CASSPLPRQGEEQYF.

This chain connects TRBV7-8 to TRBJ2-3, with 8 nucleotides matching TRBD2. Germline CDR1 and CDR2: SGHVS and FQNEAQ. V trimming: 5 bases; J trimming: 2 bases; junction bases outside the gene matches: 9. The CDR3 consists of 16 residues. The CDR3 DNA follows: TGTGCCAGCAGCCCAAAACTAGCGGAGTACACAGATACGCAGTATTTT. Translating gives CASSPKLAEYTDTQYF.

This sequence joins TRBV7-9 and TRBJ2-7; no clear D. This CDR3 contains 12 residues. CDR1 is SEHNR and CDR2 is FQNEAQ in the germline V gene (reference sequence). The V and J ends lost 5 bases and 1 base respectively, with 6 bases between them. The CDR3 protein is CASSQESYEQYF. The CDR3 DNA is TGTGCCAGCAGCCAAGAGTCCTACGAGCAGTACTTC.

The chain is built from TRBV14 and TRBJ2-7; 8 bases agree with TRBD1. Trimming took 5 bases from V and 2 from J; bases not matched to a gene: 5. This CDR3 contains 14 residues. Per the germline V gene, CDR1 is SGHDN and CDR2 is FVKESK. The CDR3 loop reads CASSVRGLTYEQYF. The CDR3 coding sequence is TGTGCCAGCAGCGTCAGGGGGCTAACCTACGAGCAGTACTTC.

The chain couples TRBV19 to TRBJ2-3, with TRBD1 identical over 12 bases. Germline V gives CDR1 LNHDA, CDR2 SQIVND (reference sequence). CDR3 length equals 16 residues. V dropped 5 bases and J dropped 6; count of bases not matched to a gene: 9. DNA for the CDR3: TGTGCCAGTAGTGCCACGGGGACAGGGGGCTGGGATACGCAGTATTTT. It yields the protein CASSATGTGGWDTQYF.

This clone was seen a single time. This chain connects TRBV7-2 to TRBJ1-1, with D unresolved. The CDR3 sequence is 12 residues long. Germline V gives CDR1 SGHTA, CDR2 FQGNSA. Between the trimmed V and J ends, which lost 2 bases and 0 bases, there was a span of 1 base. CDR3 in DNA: TGTGCCAGCAGCTTATTGAACACTGAAGCTTTCTTT. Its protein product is CASSLLNTEAFF.

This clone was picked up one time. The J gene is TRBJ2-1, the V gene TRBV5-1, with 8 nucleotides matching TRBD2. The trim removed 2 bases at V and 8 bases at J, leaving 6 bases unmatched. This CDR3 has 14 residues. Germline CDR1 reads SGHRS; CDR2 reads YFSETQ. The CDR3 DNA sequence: TGCGCCAGCAGCTTCGGACTAGCTTCCCATGAGCAGTTCTTC. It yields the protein CASSFGLASHEQFF. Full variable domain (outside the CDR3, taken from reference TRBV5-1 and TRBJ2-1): KAGVTQTPRYLIKTRGQQVTLSCSPISGHRSVSWYQQTPGQGLQFLFEYFSETQRNKGNFPGRFSGRQFSNSRSEMNVSTLELGDSALYLCASSFGLASHEQFFGPGTRLTVL.

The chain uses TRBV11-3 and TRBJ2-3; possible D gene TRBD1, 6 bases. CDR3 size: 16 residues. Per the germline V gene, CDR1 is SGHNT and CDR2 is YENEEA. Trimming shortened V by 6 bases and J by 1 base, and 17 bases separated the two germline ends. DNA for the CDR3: TGTGCCAGCAGGGGCACAGGGCCAAGGGGCACAGATACGCAGTATTTT. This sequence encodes CASRGTGPRGTDTQYF.

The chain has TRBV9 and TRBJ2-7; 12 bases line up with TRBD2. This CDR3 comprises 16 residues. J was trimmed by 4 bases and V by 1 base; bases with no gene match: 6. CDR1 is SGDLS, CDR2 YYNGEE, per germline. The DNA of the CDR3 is TGTGCCAGCAGCGTATCTAGCGGGAGGGCCATGTACGAGCAGTACTTC. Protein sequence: CASSVSSGRAMYEQYF.

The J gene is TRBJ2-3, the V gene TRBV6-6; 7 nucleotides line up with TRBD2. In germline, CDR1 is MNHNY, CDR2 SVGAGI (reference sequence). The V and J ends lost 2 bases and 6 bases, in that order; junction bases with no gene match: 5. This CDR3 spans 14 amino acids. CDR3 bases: TGTGCCAGCAGTTACGGCGGGCGGGGGGATACGCAGTATTTT. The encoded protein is CASSYGGRGDTQYF.

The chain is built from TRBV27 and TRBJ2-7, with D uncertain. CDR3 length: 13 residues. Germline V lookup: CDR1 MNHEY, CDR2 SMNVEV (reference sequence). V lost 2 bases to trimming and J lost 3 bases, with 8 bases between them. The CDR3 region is CASSLGARYEQYF. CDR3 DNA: TGTGCCAGCAGTTTAGGCGCTCGCTACGAGCAGTACTTC.

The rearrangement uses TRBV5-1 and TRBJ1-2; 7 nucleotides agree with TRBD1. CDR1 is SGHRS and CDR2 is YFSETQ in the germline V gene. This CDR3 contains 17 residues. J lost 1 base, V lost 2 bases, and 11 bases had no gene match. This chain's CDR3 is CASSLYTRDSFNYGYTF. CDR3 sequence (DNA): TGCGCCAGCAGCTTATACACCCGGGACAGCTTTAACTATGGCTACACCTTC.

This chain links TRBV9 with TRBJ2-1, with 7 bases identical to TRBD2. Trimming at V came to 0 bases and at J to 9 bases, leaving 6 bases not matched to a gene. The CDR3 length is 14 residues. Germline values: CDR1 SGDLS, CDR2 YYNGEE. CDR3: CASSVDPTSAEQFF. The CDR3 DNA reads TGTGCCAGCAGCGTAGACCCCACTAGCGCTGAGCAGTTCTTC.

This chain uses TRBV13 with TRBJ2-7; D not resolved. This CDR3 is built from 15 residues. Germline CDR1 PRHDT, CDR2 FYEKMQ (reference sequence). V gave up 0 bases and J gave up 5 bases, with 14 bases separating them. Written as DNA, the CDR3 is TGTGCCAGCAGCTTAGGAGGGCAGGAAGATAACGAGCAGTACTTC. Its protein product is CASSLGGQEDNEQYF.

CDR3 sequence: CASSLESGLYNEQFF. CDR3 DNA sequence: TGTGCCAGCAGCTTGGAGTCAGGGCTCTACAATGAGCAGTTCTTC. V and J are TRBV5-4 and TRBJ2-1, with D possibly being TRBD1 (5 bases). CDR3 length: 15 amino acids. V was trimmed by 0 bases and J by 3 bases, leaving 10 bases between them. Germline V gene sequence: CDR1 SGHNT, CDR2 YYREEE (reference sequence).

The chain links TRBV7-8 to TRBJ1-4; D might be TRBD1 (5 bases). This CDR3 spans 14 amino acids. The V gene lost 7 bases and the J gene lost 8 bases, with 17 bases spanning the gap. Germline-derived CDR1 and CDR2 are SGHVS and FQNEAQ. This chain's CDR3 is CASTPGAREEKLFF. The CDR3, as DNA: TGTGCCAGCACCCCCGGGGCGCGGGAGGAAAAACTGTTTTTT.

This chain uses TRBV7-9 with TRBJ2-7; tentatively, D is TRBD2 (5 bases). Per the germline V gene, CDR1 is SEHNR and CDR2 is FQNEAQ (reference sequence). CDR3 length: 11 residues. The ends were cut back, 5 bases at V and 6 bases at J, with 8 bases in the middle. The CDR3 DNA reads TGTGCCAGCAGCGCCGGAGGCGAGCAGTACTTC. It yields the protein CASSAGGEQYF.

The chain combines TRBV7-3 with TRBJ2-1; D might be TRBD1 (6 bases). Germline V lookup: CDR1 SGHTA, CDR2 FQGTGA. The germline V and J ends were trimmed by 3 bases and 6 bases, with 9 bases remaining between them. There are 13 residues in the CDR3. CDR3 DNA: TGTGCCAGCAGCTTCGGCAGGGGCAATGAGCAGTTCTTC. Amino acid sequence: CASSFGRGNEQFF. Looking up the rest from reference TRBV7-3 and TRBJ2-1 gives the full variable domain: GAGVSQTPSNKVTEKGKYVELRCDPISGHTALYWYRQSLGQGPEFLIYFQGTGAADDSGLPNDRFFAVRPEGSVSTLKIQRTERGDSAVYLCASSFGRGNEQFFGPGTRLTVL.

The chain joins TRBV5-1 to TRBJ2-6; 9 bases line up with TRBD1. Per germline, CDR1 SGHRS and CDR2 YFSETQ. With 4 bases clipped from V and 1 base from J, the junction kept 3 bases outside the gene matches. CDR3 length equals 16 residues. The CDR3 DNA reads TGCGCCAGCAGCACAGGACAGGGGTCTGGGGCCAACGTCCTGACTTTC. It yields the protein CASSTGQGSGANVLTF. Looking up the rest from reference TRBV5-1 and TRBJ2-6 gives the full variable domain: KAGVTQTPRYLIKTRGQQVTLSCSPISGHRSVSWYQQTPGQGLQFLFEYFSETQRNKGNFPGRFSGRQFSNSRSEMNVSTLELGDSALYLCASSTGQGSGANVLTFGAGSRLTVL.

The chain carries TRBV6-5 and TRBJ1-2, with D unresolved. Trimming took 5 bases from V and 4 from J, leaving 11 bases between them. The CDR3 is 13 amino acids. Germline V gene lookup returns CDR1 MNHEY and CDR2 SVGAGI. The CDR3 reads CASSPRHVYGYTF. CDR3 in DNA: TGTGCCAGCAGTCCCCGACACGTCTATGGCTACACCTTC.

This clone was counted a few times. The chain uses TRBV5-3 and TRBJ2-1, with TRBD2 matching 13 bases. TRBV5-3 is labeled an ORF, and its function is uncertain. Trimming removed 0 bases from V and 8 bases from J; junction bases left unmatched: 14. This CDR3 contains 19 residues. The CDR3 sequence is CARSLEGLAGDRRKDEQFF. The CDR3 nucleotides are TGTGCCAGAAGCTTGGAAGGACTAGCGGGAGATAGGAGGAAGGATGAGCAGTTCTTC.

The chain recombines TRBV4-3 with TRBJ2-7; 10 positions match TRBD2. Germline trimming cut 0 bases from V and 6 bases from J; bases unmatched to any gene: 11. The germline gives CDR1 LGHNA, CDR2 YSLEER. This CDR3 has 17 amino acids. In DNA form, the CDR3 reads TGCGCCAGCAGCCAAGATCTGGCTAGCGGGAGAGGCCGCGAGCAGTACTTC. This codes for CASSQDLASGRGREQYF.

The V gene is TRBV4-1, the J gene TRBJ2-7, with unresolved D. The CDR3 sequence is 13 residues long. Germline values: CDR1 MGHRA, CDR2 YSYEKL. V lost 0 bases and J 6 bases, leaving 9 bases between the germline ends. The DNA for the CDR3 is TGCGCCAGCAGCCAAGAGCTAAATCCCGAGCAGTACTTC. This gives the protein CASSQELNPEQYF.